Presented here are 9 T cell receptor beta chains from one specimen sequenced in a study of blood T cell repertoires in COVID-19. Using immunoSEQ multiplex PCR, the repertoire was profiled, and TCRdb retains in-frame clones only, with some absent. The sample holds approximately 50,000 clones, about 86% seen once. The sequencing input was peripheral blood. The receptors originated from a human donor in a cohort sampled during active COVID-19.

This clone was found a few times. The chain recombines TRBV7-9 with TRBJ1-1; possibly TRBD1 for D (6 bases). Germline V gene lookup returns CDR1 SEHNR and CDR2 FQNEAQ (reference sequence). The CDR3 extends over 14 amino acids. V shed 5 bases and J shed 0 bases, with 10 bases lying between them. The CDR3 reads CASSLPGVNTEAFF. DNA for the CDR3: TGTGCCAGCAGCCTTCCAGGGGTGAACACTGAAGCTTTCTTT.

J is TRBJ1-4 and V is TRBV19, with a possible D match to TRBD1 (5 bases). The V end lost 5 bases, the J end lost 12 bases, and 25 bases lay between the germline ends. The CDR3 consists of 16 residues. Germline V CDR1 and CDR2: LNHDA, SQIVND (reference sequence). This CDR3 reads CASSYRAGLDPRELFF. Here the CDR3 DNA reads TGTGCCAGTAGTTACCGTGCAGGGTTGGACCCGAGAGAACTGTTTTTT.

The chain links TRBV5-1 to TRBJ2-3; 11 positions agree with TRBD2. CDR3 size: 17 residues. V lost 4 bases and J lost 2; bases outside the gene matches: 9. The V gene's germline CDR1 is SGHRS and CDR2 YFSETQ. The CDR3 region has the DNA TGCGCCAGCAGCCCACGGGTAGCGGGGGGGATCACAGATACGCAGTATTTT. Amino acid sequence: CASSPRVAGGITDTQYF.

This clone has just one count. V usage is TRBV2 and J usage is TRBJ1-4, with D uncertain. The CDR3 is made up of 13 amino acids. Germline lookup yields CDR1 SNHLY and CDR2 FYNNEI. Trimming removed 7 bases at V and 5 bases at J, with 11 bases between. The CDR3 region is CASKREPNEKLFF. The CDR3 DNA reads as TGTGCCAGCAAGCGCGAACCCAATGAAAAACTGTTTTTT. Full variable domain (missing parts from reference TRBV2 and TRBJ1-4): EPEVTQTPSHQVTQMGQEVILRCVPISNHLYFYWYRQILGQKVEFLVSFYNNEISEKSEIFDDQFSVERPDGSNFTLKIRSTKLEDSAMYFCASKREPNEKLFFGSGTQLSVL.

As for this clone: At one end, the junction sequence differs from germline, possibly due to a read error. The chain couples TRBV7-6 to TRBJ2-6; D not resolved. The CDR3 runs to 12 residues. Germline CDR1 and CDR2: SGHVS and FNYEAQ. The CDR3 spells CASSSGANVLTF. CDR3 sequence (DNA): TGTGCCAGTAGCTCTGGGGCCAACGTCCTGACTTTC.

This clone occurred once. The genes are TRBV25-1 and TRBJ2-2; TRBD2 aligns across 8 bases. The trim removed 2 bases at V and 8 bases at J, leaving 7 bases unmatched. Germline assignment: CDR1 MGHDK and CDR2 SYGVNS. CDR3 size: 15 residues. The CDR3 reads CASSEPRGGRGELFF. For the CDR3, the DNA is TGTGCCAGCAGTGAACCCCGGGGGGGCAGAGGGGAGCTGTTTTTT.

The chain employs TRBV2 and TRBJ1-2; 8 bases line up with TRBD1. The germline V gene has CDR1 SNHLY and CDR2 FYNNEI. There are 14 residues in the CDR3. Germline trimming cut 6 bases from V and 4 bases from J; bases unmatched to any gene: 7. In nucleotides, the CDR3 is TGTGCCAGCAGGGACCGGACAGGGAGCTATGGCTACACCTTC. Its protein product is CASRDRTGSYGYTF.

V is TRBV29-1 and J is TRBJ1-1, with D maybe TRBD1 (6 bases). CDR3 size: 12 residues. The germline CDR1 and CDR2 sequences are SQVTM and ANQGSEA. V shed 7 bases and J shed 3 bases, with 12 bases lying between them. The chain's CDR3 is CSAAGADTEAFF. The CDR3 DNA follows: TGCAGCGCCGCGGGGGCGGACACTGAAGCTTTCTTT.

The CDR3 DNA is TGTGCCAGCAGTCCACTAGCGTTCTATGAGCAGTTCTTC. It yields the protein CASSPLAFYEQFF. The chain has TRBV12-3 or TRBV12-4 and TRBJ2-1; TRBD2 agrees at 7 bases. This CDR3 contains 13 residues. Trimming at V came to 5 bases and at J to 8 bases, leaving 6 bases not matched to a gene.